Following are 29 T cell receptor beta chains from one sample sequenced in a study of blood T cell repertoires in COVID-19. The table came from immunoSEQ multiplex PCR; TCRdb's copy has only in-frame clones and leaves some out. The profile shows about 140,000 clones, 65% to 85% of them singletons. Input material: peripheral blood. The receptors here all came from a man aged 25-40 years with COVID-19, enrolled during active disease.

V gene TRBV28 combines with J gene TRBJ2-1; 14 bases agree with TRBD2. The V and J ends lost 6 bases and 2 bases, in that order; junction bases with no gene match: 9. The CDR3 runs to 18 residues. The V gene's germline CDR1 is MDHEN and CDR2 SYDVKM. DNA for the CDR3: TGTGCCAGCAGAGGTGCGGGACTAGCGGGAGTAACCTACAATGAGCAGTTCTTC. Protein: CASRGAGLAGVTYNEQFF.

J is TRBJ2-5 and V is TRBV7-2; tentative D call: TRBD1 (6 bases). Between the trimmed V and J ends, which lost 4 bases and 5 bases, there was a span of 17 bases. The CDR3 sequence is 15 residues long. CDR1 and CDR2 from the germline V gene are SGHTA and FQGNSA. The chain's CDR3 is CASSSVGAGAETQYF. In nucleotides, the CDR3 is TGTGCCAGCAGCTCGGTAGGGGCAGGGGCCGAGACCCAGTACTTC.

This clone was recorded only once. The chain joins TRBV13 to TRBJ1-1; D is uncertain. V lost 7 bases to trimming and J lost 5 bases, with 8 bases between them. From germline, CDR1 is PRHDT and CDR2 FYEKMQ (reference sequence). The CDR3 consists of 11 residues. CDR3 DNA: TGTGCCAGCACCCCGGGGACTGAAGCTTTCTTT. Amino acid sequence: CASTPGTEAFF.

The chain employs TRBV6-5 and TRBJ2-3; the D gene is possibly TRBD2 (6 bases). The germline V gene has CDR1 MNHEY and CDR2 SVGAGI. V was trimmed by 6 bases and J by 4 bases, leaving 11 bases between them. The CDR3 covers 13 residues. CDR3 loop: CASRPTSSDTQYF. Written as DNA, the CDR3 is TGTGCCAGCAGGCCGACTAGTTCAGATACGCAGTATTTT.

The chain couples TRBV4-2 to TRBJ2-3; D possibly corresponds to TRBD2 (7 bases). V gave up 2 bases and J gave up 6 bases, with 27 bases separating them. This CDR3 comprises 19 residues. Germline CDR1 and CDR2: LGHNA and YNFKEQ. The CDR3 sequence: CASSQPSKGGGPGVDTQYF. The CDR3 region has the DNA TGTGCCAGCAGCCAACCTTCCAAGGGGGGAGGGCCTGGGGTCGATACGCAGTATTTT.

This clone was seen only once. The gene calls are TRBV27 and TRBJ1-6, with 8 bases matching TRBD1. Germline V CDR1 and CDR2: MNHEY, SMNVEV (reference sequence). The length of the CDR3 is 15 residues. V was pared by 8 bases and J by 7 bases, with 10 bases of the junction left unmatched. In DNA, the CDR3 is TGTGCCAGCGCGGACAGGGACAAGCTCAATTCACCCCTCCACTTT. It codes for CASADRDKLNSPLHF.

This chain links TRBV28 with TRBJ2-7, with D possibly being TRBD1 (6 bases). Trimming stripped 2 bases from V and 7 bases from J, with 9 bases between. Germline lookup yields CDR1 MDHEN and CDR2 SYDVKM. This CDR3 spans 12 amino acids. The CDR3 DNA sequence: TGTGCCAGCAGTTTAAGAGGGGGTGAGCAGTACTTC. It specifies CASSLRGGEQYF.

This clone is a singleton in its sample. The J gene is TRBJ1-4, the V gene TRBV6-5, with D unresolved. Trimming pared 6 bases from V and 5 bases from J, leaving 16 bases between. CDR1 is MNHEY, CDR2 SVGAGI, per germline. The CDR3 consists of 15 residues. CDR3 region: CASSRGDGSNEKLFF. DNA for the CDR3: TGTGCCAGCAGCCGCGGGGATGGCTCGAATGAAAAACTGTTTTTT.

The rearrangement links TRBV14 to TRBJ1-1; 8 positions agree with TRBD1. CDR3 length: 15 residues. CDR1 and CDR2 (germline): SGHDN, FVKESK. The junction had 1 base not matched to a gene; V was cut back by 0 bases and J by 1 base. This chain's CDR3 is CASSQDGTGNTEAFF. The CDR3 DNA reads TGTGCCAGCAGCCAAGACGGGACAGGGAACACTGAAGCTTTCTTT.

The chain employs TRBV28 and TRBJ1-2, with D possibly being TRBD1 (6 bases). The CDR3 covers 14 residues. V gave up 6 bases and J gave up 1 base, with 12 bases separating them. The germline V gene has CDR1 MDHEN and CDR2 SYDVKM. The CDR3 sequence: CASSQGHFNYGYTF. The CDR3 DNA reads as TGTGCCAGCAGCCAGGGACACTTTAACTATGGCTACACCTTC.

The chain combines TRBV28 with TRBJ1-1, with a tentative D call TRBD1 (6 bases). The V gene's germline CDR1 is MDHEN and CDR2 SYDVKM. V was cut by 5 bases and J by 5 bases, with 15 bases left in between. This CDR3 contains 14 residues. The CDR3 DNA sequence: TGTGCCAGCAGTCCTCAGGGAGGGGGAACTGAAGCTTTCTTT. It encodes CASSPQGGGTEAFF.

V gene TRBV13 combines with J gene TRBJ2-1; the match to TRBD2 covers 7 bases. Trimming at V came to 5 bases and at J to 1 base, leaving 5 bases not matched to a gene. Germline values: CDR1 PRHDT, CDR2 FYEKMQ (reference sequence). This CDR3 is built from 15 residues. The CDR3 region is CASSRGGLSYNEQFF. The CDR3 DNA reads TGTGCCAGCAGCCGCGGGGGACTATCCTACAATGAGCAGTTCTTC.

This clone was observed once. The V and J genes are TRBV25-1 and TRBJ2-7; 7 nucleotides agree with TRBD1. The V and J ends lost 7 bases and 3 bases, in that order; junction bases with no gene match: 9. There are 14 residues in the CDR3. From germline, CDR1 is MGHDK and CDR2 SYGVNS. The CDR3: CASKETGSHYEQYF. The CDR3 nucleotides are TGTGCCAGCAAAGAGACAGGGTCCCACTACGAGCAGTACTTC.

V usage is TRBV12-2 and J usage is TRBJ2-7; the listed D gene, TRBD2, was not tested against the DNA. TRBV12-2 is tagged as a pseudogene. The CDR3 runs to 15 residues. CDR3 loop: CASRPGLSRVYEQYF. CDR3 coding DNA: TGTGCAAGTCGCCCAGGACTTTCCCGGGTCTACGAGCAGTACTTC.

V is TRBV12-3 or TRBV12-4 and J is TRBJ1-4; TRBD1 aligns across 8 bases. The length of the CDR3 is 13 residues. V trimming: 6 bases; J trimming: 12 bases; junction bases outside the gene matches: 9. CDR3 residues: CASRPWTGRELFF. CDR3 sequence (DNA): TGTGCCAGCAGACCCTGGACAGGGAGAGAACTGTTTTTT.

The V and J genes are TRBV7-2 and TRBJ2-7; D possibly corresponds to TRBD2 (6 bases). Germline V gene lookup returns CDR1 SGHTA and CDR2 FQGNSA. Trimming cost V 5 bases and J 9 bases, with 20 bases left between them. CDR3 length: 14 amino acids. This chain's CDR3 is CASSHPLGGTGQYF. For the CDR3, the DNA is TGTGCCAGCAGCCACCCTCTGGGAGGCACGGGGCAGTACTTC.

J is TRBJ2-1 and V is TRBV6-1; TRBD2 matches at 7 bases. J lost 7 bases, V lost 1 base, and 4 bases had no gene match. The CDR3 consists of 14 residues. CDR1 MNHNS and CDR2 SASEGT come from the germline V gene. The CDR3 loop reads CASSEGGGRNEQFF. As DNA, the CDR3 is TGTGCCAGCAGTGAAGGGGGGGGGAGGAATGAGCAGTTCTTC.

The V and J genes are TRBV20-1 and TRBJ1-1, with 7 bases identical to TRBD1. The V and J ends lost 3 bases and 1 base, in that order; junction bases with no gene match: 11. Per germline, CDR1 DFQATT and CDR2 SNEGSKA (reference sequence). The CDR3 spans 16 residues. The CDR3 nucleotides read TGCAGTGCTAGTGTCCGTCAGGGGGTGGAGAACACTGAAGCTTTCTTT. As protein: CSASVRQGVENTEAFF.

J is TRBJ1-1 and V is TRBV6-2 or TRBV6-3, with D possibly matching TRBD1 (6 bases). Trimming cost V 2 bases and J 0 bases, with 22 bases left between them. CDR3 length: 19 amino acids. Per the germline V gene, CDR1 is MNHEY and CDR2 is SVGEGT. The CDR3 protein is CASSYPRGRVMGVNTEAFF. For the CDR3, the DNA is TGTGCCAGCAGTTACCCCAGGGGACGGGTGATGGGGGTGAACACTGAAGCTTTCTTT.

V is TRBV7-9 and J is TRBJ2-1; D perhaps matches TRBD2 (6 bases). The germline V and J ends were trimmed by 2 bases and 7 bases, with 21 bases remaining between them. Germline V gene lookup returns CDR1 SEHNR and CDR2 FQNEAQ (reference sequence). The CDR3 contains 17 residues. This chain's CDR3 is CASSLWATSTGENEQFF. CDR3 nucleotide sequence: TGTGCCAGCAGCTTATGGGCCACTAGTACGGGGGAAAATGAGCAGTTCTTC.

The chain has TRBV11-3 and TRBJ2-7; 10 bases match TRBD2. Unmatched junction bases numbered 5, after V lost 4 bases and J lost 2 bases. Germline loops: CDR1 SGHNT, CDR2 YENEEA. This CDR3 has 15 residues. The CDR3 bases are TGTGCCAGCAGCTCTAGCGGGAGTTTGGCCTACGAGCAGTACTTC. The encoded protein is CASSSSGSLAYEQYF.

This sequence joins TRBV28 and TRBJ2-3, with unresolved D. There are 13 residues in the CDR3. Per the germline V gene, CDR1 is MDHEN and CDR2 is SYDVKM. The V and J ends lost 5 bases and 0 bases respectively, with 6 bases between them. This chain's CDR3 is CASSAASTDTQYF. In DNA, the CDR3 is TGTGCCAGCAGTGCGGCTAGCACAGATACGCAGTATTTT. The whole variable domain, remainder taken from reference TRBV28 and TRBJ2-3, is DVKVTQSSRYLVKRTGEKVFLECVQDMDHENMFWYRQDPGLGLRLIYFSYDVKMKEKGDIPEGYSVSREKKERFSLILESASTNQTSMYLCASSAASTDTQYFGPGTRLTVL.

The rearrangement joins TRBV3-1 (or the pseudogene TRBV3-2) to TRBJ2-3, with 12 bases matching TRBD2. Germline CDR1 and CDR2: LGHDT and YNNKEL (reference sequence). This CDR3 contains 16 residues. With 3 bases clipped from V and 2 bases from J, the junction kept 3 bases outside the gene matches. Written as DNA, the CDR3 is TGTGCCAGCAGCCAGCTAGCGGGAGGGGTCACAGATACGCAGTATTTT. Its translation: CASSQLAGGVTDTQYF.

This chain links TRBV28 with TRBJ1-2; 9 bases are a match to TRBD1. With 1 base clipped from V and 5 bases from J, the junction kept 11 bases outside the gene matches. This CDR3 has 17 residues. CDR1 and CDR2 from the germline V gene are MDHEN and SYDVKM. Here the CDR3 DNA reads TGTGCCAGCAGTTTATATCAGTGGGACAGGGAAGGTTATGGCTACACCTTC. It encodes CASSLYQWDREGYGYTF.

The rearrangement uses TRBV7-9 and TRBJ1-2, with a possible D match to TRBD1 (6 bases). V was cut by 1 base and J by 4 bases, with 13 bases left in between. CDR3 length equals 15 residues. From germline, CDR1 is SEHNR and CDR2 FQNEAQ (reference sequence). CDR3 in DNA: TGTGCCAGCAGCTTAGTCTCCGGACAGATCTATGGCTACACCTTC. It codes for CASSLVSGQIYGYTF.

The rearrangement uses TRBV14 and TRBJ1-1; 7 bases map to TRBD1. V gave up 4 bases and J gave up 11 bases; unmatched junction bases: 4. The CDR3 is made up of 11 amino acids. Germline V CDR1 and CDR2: SGHDN, FVKESK. CDR3 DNA sequence: TGTGCCAGCAGCCGCACAGGGGTGGCTTTCTTT. Translation: CASSRTGVAFF.

The V call is TRBV24-1, the J call TRBJ1-2; 12 bases are a match to TRBD1. Germline V gene data show CDR1 as KGHDR and CDR2 as SFDVKD. There are 16 residues in the CDR3. The junction had 5 bases not matched to a gene; V was cut back by 3 bases and J by 4 bases. The CDR3 here is CATSDPGTGGGYGYTF. CDR3 DNA sequence: TGTGCCACCAGTGATCCCGGGACAGGGGGCGGCTATGGCTACACCTTC.

This clone showed up just once. The chain carries TRBV9 and TRBJ2-1; a weak D match, TRBD2 (6 bases). Deletions cut 2 bases from V and 9 bases from J, with 12 bases between. Per germline, CDR1 SGDLS and CDR2 YYNGEE. CDR3 length: 13 amino acids. The CDR3 region is CASSVNPGSEQFF. The CDR3 DNA follows: TGTGCCAGCAGCGTTAACCCCGGGAGTGAGCAGTTCTTC.

The V call is TRBV11-2, the J call TRBJ1-3; D is uncertain. The V gene lost 7 bases and the J gene lost 0 bases, with 16 bases spanning the gap. The CDR3 loop spans 16 amino acids. Germline V gene sequence: CDR1 SGHAT, CDR2 FQNNGV. Written as DNA, the CDR3 is TGTGCCAGCACCCCCAGGTGGGCGAGCTCTGGAAACACCATATATTTT. Translating gives CASTPRWASSGNTIYF.